The rows below give T cell receptor beta chains drawn from one sample of a study of blood T cell repertoires in COVID-19. Produced via immunoSEQ multiplex PCR; TCRdb's table is partial and in-frame only. The data hold 250,000 to 350,000 clones, with 80% to 90% observed a single time. The sample was PBMCs or T cells enriched from blood (not recorded which). The receptor set was obtained from a woman under 40 who had recovered from COVID-19. CDR3s include the opening cysteine and the closing phenylalanine or tryptophan. Each record gives: D gene, J gene, V gene, clone size, CDR3 DNA, CDR3 protein. D genes are given only for firm matches. Clone size is given for some rows only: seen once, a few or many times, or a class if the clone is expanded.

d_call: -; j_call: TRBJ1-6; v_call: TRBV19; clone_size: -; cdr3_nt: TGTGCCAGTAGTCCACGCGGAGGGCGCGTCTATTCACCCCTCCACTTT; cdr3_aa: CASSPRGGRVYSPLHF
d_call: TRBD2; j_call: TRBJ2-1; v_call: TRBV6-5; clone_size: -; cdr3_nt: TGTGCCAGCGGCCAGACTAGCGGGGGGGCCGATGAGCAGTTCTTC; cdr3_aa: CASGQTSGGADEQFF
d_call: TRBD1; j_call: TRBJ1-2; v_call: TRBV24-1; clone_size: -; cdr3_nt: TGTGCCACCAGCGACGTCCCGGGACAGGGGGCTGCGGGGTATGGCTACACCTTC; cdr3_aa: CATSDVPGQGAAGYGYTF
d_call: TRBD1; j_call: TRBJ1-1; v_call: TRBV19; clone_size: -; cdr3_nt: TGTGCCAGTAGTTGTACGGGACAGGGGACTCGAGCTTTCTTT; cdr3_aa: CASSCTGQGTRAFF
d_call: -; j_call: TRBJ1-3; v_call: TRBV5-1; clone_size: -; cdr3_nt: TGCGCCAGCAGCCTACAGGGAGTTAACACCATATATTTT; cdr3_aa: CASSLQGVNTIYF
d_call: -; j_call: TRBJ1-5; v_call: TRBV7-9; clone_size: -; cdr3_nt: TGTGCCAGCAGCTTAGGGGCAGGGAATCAGCCCCAGCATTTT; cdr3_aa: CASSLGAGNQPQHF
d_call: -; j_call: TRBJ2-1; v_call: TRBV27; clone_size: -; cdr3_nt: TGTGCCAGCAGTTTATCTGCCACGGGACTCCCCGGGGGTGAGCAGTTCTTC; cdr3_aa: CASSLSATGLPGGEQFF
d_call: -; j_call: TRBJ1-2; v_call: TRBV7-8; clone_size: -; cdr3_nt: TGTGCCAGCAGCTTAGCCGGGGATGGCTACACCTTC; cdr3_aa: CASSLAGDGYTF
d_call: -; j_call: TRBJ2-1; v_call: TRBV24-1; clone_size: -; cdr3_nt: TGTGCCACCAGTGGTAACAATGAGCAGTTCTTC; cdr3_aa: CATSGNNEQFF
d_call: -; j_call: TRBJ1-5; v_call: TRBV28; clone_size: -; cdr3_nt: TGTGCCAGCAGTTTCATCGGCAGGGTTGACCAGCCCCAGCATTTT; cdr3_aa: CASSFIGRVDQPQHF
d_call: TRBD2; j_call: TRBJ2-7; v_call: TRBV6-5; clone_size: -; cdr3_nt: TGTGCCAGCAGCCTAAGGACTAGCGGGGGGTACGAGCAGTACTTC; cdr3_aa: CASSLRTSGGYEQYF
d_call: -; j_call: TRBJ1-3; v_call: TRBV6-5; clone_size: few; cdr3_nt: TGTGCCAAAGGAAGGGAGACCATATATTTT; cdr3_aa: CAKGRETIYF
d_call: TRBD2; j_call: TRBJ2-1; v_call: TRBV7-9; clone_size: -; cdr3_nt: TGTGCCAGCAGCTCGGGACTAGCGGGAGAGGGTGAGCAGTTCTTC; cdr3_aa: CASSSGLAGEGEQFF
d_call: -; j_call: TRBJ2-1; v_call: TRBV3-1/TRBV3-2; clone_size: -; cdr3_nt: TGTGCCAGCAGCCAAGATGGCGGGACGTACAATGAGCAGTTCTTC; cdr3_aa: CASSQDGGTYNEQFF
d_call: -; j_call: TRBJ2-1; v_call: TRBV2; clone_size: -; cdr3_nt: TGTGCCAGCAGCAACAGGGTTGGAAATGAGCAGTTCTTC; cdr3_aa: CASSNRVGNEQFF
d_call: -; j_call: TRBJ1-2; v_call: TRBV6-5; clone_size: -; cdr3_nt: TGTGCCAGCAGTTCATTCCCAGGGCTGGTTGGCTACACCTTC; cdr3_aa: CASSSFPGLVGYTF
d_call: -; j_call: TRBJ2-7; v_call: TRBV11-2; clone_size: -; cdr3_nt: TGTGCCAGCAGCGCGAGCGACGCGGGGGCCTTCTCCTACGAGCAGTACTTC; cdr3_aa: CASSASDAGAFSYEQYF
d_call: -; j_call: TRBJ1-2; v_call: TRBV11-2; clone_size: few; cdr3_nt: TGTGCCAGCAGCCAATTACTCGTCAGGGATTCAGATGGCTACACCTTC; cdr3_aa: CASSQLLVRDSDGYTF
d_call: TRBD2; j_call: TRBJ2-3; v_call: TRBV2; clone_size: -; cdr3_nt: TGTGCCAGCAGTTTAGCGGGGGGGGGCACAGATACGCAGTATTTT; cdr3_aa: CASSLAGGGTDTQYF
d_call: -; j_call: TRBJ1-2; v_call: TRBV28; clone_size: -; cdr3_nt: TGTGCCAGCAGTTTATCGGGGGGCTTTGGCTACACCTTC; cdr3_aa: CASSLSGGFGYTF
d_call: TRBD1; j_call: TRBJ1-2; v_call: TRBV9; clone_size: -; cdr3_nt: TGTGCCAGCAGGTTCAAACGAGGAGGACAGGGGCTCGACTATGGCTACACCTTC; cdr3_aa: CASRFKRGGQGLDYGYTF
d_call: TRBD1; j_call: TRBJ2-1; v_call: TRBV24-1; clone_size: many; cdr3_nt: TGTGCCACCAGTGATTTATACGGACAGGGCAAGGATGAGCAGTTCTTC; cdr3_aa: CATSDLYGQGKDEQFF
d_call: -; j_call: TRBJ1-4; v_call: TRBV27; clone_size: -; cdr3_nt: TGTGCCAGCAGTTCGAGTCCCTTAGGGGGAAAACTGTTTTTT; cdr3_aa: CASSSSPLGGKLFF
d_call: TRBD1; j_call: TRBJ2-7; v_call: TRBV27; clone_size: -; cdr3_nt: TGTGCCAGCAGTAGGACAGGGGCTCGGGACGAGCAGTACTTC; cdr3_aa: CASSRTGARDEQYF
d_call: -; j_call: TRBJ1-1; v_call: TRBV7-9; clone_size: -; cdr3_nt: TGTGCCAGCAGCTTAGGGACAGAAGCTTTCTTT; cdr3_aa: CASSLGTEAFF
d_call: TRBD2; j_call: TRBJ2-7; v_call: TRBV6-5; clone_size: -; cdr3_nt: TGTGCCAGCAGACTAGCGGGGGGGGGCTACGAGCAGTACTTC; cdr3_aa: CASRLAGGGYEQYF
d_call: TRBD1; j_call: TRBJ2-7; v_call: TRBV4-1; clone_size: -; cdr3_nt: TGCGCCAGCAGCCAAGGGCCAGGACAGGGAGACGAGCAGTACTTC; cdr3_aa: CASSQGPGQGDEQYF
d_call: -; j_call: TRBJ2-7; v_call: TRBV3-1/TRBV3-2; clone_size: once; cdr3_nt: TGTGCCAGCAGCCAAGATCCGGGGAGCTCCTACGAGCAGTACTTC; cdr3_aa: CASSQDPGSSYEQYF
d_call: -; j_call: TRBJ2-5; v_call: TRBV6-5; clone_size: -; cdr3_nt: TGTGCCAGCAGTTACACAGTAAGAGAGACCCAGTACTTC; cdr3_aa: CASSYTVRETQYF
d_call: TRBD2; j_call: TRBJ2-1; v_call: TRBV7-2; clone_size: -; cdr3_nt: TGTGCCAGCAGCTGGGGACTAGAGGTTGGTGAGCAGTTCTTC; cdr3_aa: CASSWGLEVGEQFF
d_call: TRBD1; j_call: TRBJ1-5; v_call: TRBV15; clone_size: -; cdr3_nt: TGTGCCACCAGCAGTACCTACGGGACAGACCGCAATCAGCCCCAGCATTTT; cdr3_aa: CATSSTYGTDRNQPQHF
d_call: -; j_call: TRBJ1-1; v_call: TRBV7-8; clone_size: once; cdr3_nt: TGTGCCAGCAGCTGGCTAAGGGGTGGGCACACTGAAGCTTTCTTT; cdr3_aa: CASSWLRGGHTEAFF
d_call: TRBD2; j_call: TRBJ2-1; v_call: TRBV9; clone_size: few; cdr3_nt: TGTGCCAGCAGCCCTCTGACTAGCCAACTATCCGCCAATGAGCAGTTCTTC; cdr3_aa: CASSPLTSQLSANEQFF
d_call: TRBD1; j_call: TRBJ2-7; v_call: TRBV15; clone_size: -; cdr3_nt: TGTGCCACCAGCAGAGCTGGGACAGATCTCTACGAGCAGTACTTC; cdr3_aa: CATSRAGTDLYEQYF
d_call: -; j_call: TRBJ2-5; v_call: TRBV10-1; clone_size: -; cdr3_nt: TGCGCCAGCAGTGTTTCGGGGGAAGAGACCCAGTACTTC; cdr3_aa: CASSVSGEETQYF
d_call: -; j_call: TRBJ1-1; v_call: TRBV7-9; clone_size: -; cdr3_nt: TGTGCCAGCACCCTGGGGGGGATCACTGAAGCTTTCTTT; cdr3_aa: CASTLGGITEAFF
d_call: -; j_call: TRBJ1-3; v_call: TRBV28; clone_size: -; cdr3_nt: TGTGCCAGCAGTCCGTCTTGGGCTTTGACATTCTCTGGAAACACCATATATTTT; cdr3_aa: CASSPSWALTFSGNTIYF
d_call: TRBD1; j_call: TRBJ1-2; v_call: TRBV5-8; clone_size: -; cdr3_nt: TGTGCCAGCAGCTACCCTTGGGACAGGGCTGGCCAGGGCTACACCTTC; cdr3_aa: CASSYPWDRAGQGYTF